The entry below gives a single TCR beta chain sequence along with its context. Antigen unknown. This CDR3 spans 14 amino acids. Germline V lookup: CDR1 MNHEY, CDR2 SVGEGT. Each TRB cDNA library was prepared by 5' RACE (with UMI labels). TCRdb reworked the 5' RACE reads into one entry per CDR3 protein, no DNA. This sample lists roughly 61,000 distinct CDR3 sequences; its ten largest clones have 0.5% to 0.55%. These data are taken from a study of CXCR3-negative and CXCR3-positive naive CD8 T cells. Study-level background: Overall TRB read output was around 140 million, and each library contained about 1.5 +/- 0.3 million reads.

Study conclusions and caveats: More hydrophobic TRB CDR3s occurred in CXCR3-positive than in CXCR3-negative naive cells. Comparison of naive CXCR3-negative and CXCR3-positive cells revealed similar TRBV-TRBJ usage, while memory cells differed. After cryopreservation, expression of CXCR3 was partially reduced, and most assays were run with fresh PBMCs.

The source is a human donor in good health. Some clones in this sample may be carry-over from other donors' samples. The sequenced material came from naive CXCR3+ CD8+ T cells from blood. Indicated subset: CD45RO-CCR7+CD27+CD95- naive CD8+ T cells expressing CXCR3 (TNR3+). This chain links TRBV6-2 or TRBV6-3 with TRBJ2-7; with no DNA, the TCRdb D assignment of TRBD1 cannot be verified. CDR3 sequence reads: CASSLGRGLNEQYF.